Below are 9 T cell receptor beta chains sequenced from a single sample in a study of blood T cell repertoires in COVID-19. Generated by immunoSEQ multiplex PCR, the TCRdb table keeps only in-frame clones and is missing some. The table has around 500,000 clones, around 87% seen once. The sample taken for sequencing was PBMCs or T cells enriched from blood (not recorded which). These receptor sequences come from a woman aged 40-49 years who had recovered from COVID-19.

CDR3 sequence reads: CASSFRQGGTEAFF. The CDR3 coding sequence is TGTGCCAGCAGTTTCCGACAGGGAGGTACTGAAGCTTTCTTT. J is TRBJ1-1 and V is TRBV27, with TRBD1 identical over 7 bases. CDR3 length: 14 residues. V lost 3 bases and J lost 5; bases outside the gene matches: 6. CDR1 and CDR2 from the germline V gene are MNHEY and SMNVEV (reference sequence).

The rearrangement joins TRBV7-2 to TRBJ2-7, with TRBD2 matching over 11 bases. Per germline, CDR1 SGHTA and CDR2 FQGNSA. CDR3 length: 17 amino acids. Germline trimming cut 3 bases from V and 3 bases from J; bases unmatched to any gene: 10. CDR3 DNA: TGTGCCAGCAGCTTGGCGGGGACTAGCGGTTATTACTACGAGCAGTACTTC. Amino acid sequence: CASSLAGTSGYYYEQYF.

The chain is built from TRBV11-3 and TRBJ2-1; D not resolved. V dropped 4 bases and J dropped 0 bases, with 7 bases sitting between them. CDR3 length: 14 amino acids. Germline CDR1 is SGHNT and CDR2 is YENEEA. CDR3 sequence: CASSYSSSYNEQFF. The CDR3 DNA sequence: TGTGCCAGCAGCTATTCGAGCTCCTACAATGAGCAGTTCTTC.

The genes are TRBV6-2 or TRBV6-3 and TRBJ2-7, with a tentative D call TRBD2 (6 bases). Germline CDR1 and CDR2: MNHEY and SVGEGT. The CDR3 is made up of 13 amino acids. V lost 5 bases and J lost 3, with 11 bases in between. CDR3 sequence: CASSNSGDYEQYF. The CDR3 DNA reads TGTGCCAGCAGTAATAGCGGCGACTACGAGCAGTACTTC.

The chain combines TRBV6-6 with TRBJ2-1; TRBD2 matches at 10 bases. V shed 6 bases, J shed 0 bases, and the junction held 5 bases outside the gene matches. This CDR3 contains 16 residues. Looked up from germline, CDR1 is MNHNY and CDR2 is SVGAGI (reference sequence). CDR3 loop: CASRLGLASSYNEQFF. CDR3 nucleotides: TGTGCCAGCAGATTGGGACTAGCGAGCTCCTACAATGAGCAGTTCTTC.

This chain connects TRBV29-1 to TRBJ1-1; 7 bases line up with TRBD1. Trimming took 6 bases from V and 4 from J; bases not matched to a gene: 5. Germline V gene sequence: CDR1 SQVTM, CDR2 ANQGSEA. The CDR3 extends over 12 amino acids. The CDR3 loop is CSVTSGGTEAFF. CDR3 nucleotides: TGCAGCGTGACCTCAGGGGGCACTGAAGCTTTCTTT.

The chain uses TRBV4-3 and TRBJ2-3, with 10 nucleotides matching TRBD2. From germline, CDR1 is LGHNA and CDR2 YSLEER. The CDR3 has 20 amino acids. With V trimmed by 0 bases and J by 5 bases, 17 bases remained unmatched. DNA for the CDR3: TGCGCCAGCAGCCAAGATCAGTTCGGGGCTAGCGGGAGAGTCGGAGATACGCAGTATTTT. As protein: CASSQDQFGASGRVGDTQYF.

The rearrangement uses TRBV25-1 and TRBJ1-6; no clear D. Deletions cut 10 bases from V and 0 bases from J, with 13 bases between. The CDR3 is 15 residues long. The germline CDR1 and CDR2 sequences are MGHDK and SYGVNS. The CDR3 region is CATEKTSSYNSPLHF. As DNA, the CDR3 is TGTGCCACCGAGAAAACGAGCTCCTATAATTCACCCCTCCACTTT.

This chain uses TRBV3-1 (or the pseudogene TRBV3-2) with TRBJ2-1, with D possibly TRBD2 on 5 matching bases. The CDR3 sequence is 13 residues long. V was trimmed by 2 bases and J by 7 bases, leaving 9 bases between them. The germline gives CDR1 LGHDT, CDR2 YNNKEL (reference sequence). The CDR3 DNA is TGTGCCAGCAGCCAAACAACTAGAAATGAGCAGTTCTTC. Protein product: CASSQTTRNEQFF.